This T cell receptor beta chain stems from a study of T cells in women clearing cervical HPV infection. Study background: With HLA typing for only a few women, HLA confounding remains possible.

MY09/MY11 PCR detected cervical HPV DNA; dot-blot assigned genotypes. The CDR3 is 16 residues long. Per the germline V gene, CDR1 is SGHVS and CDR2 is FQNEAQ. V was clipped by 3 bases and J by 4 bases; unmatched bases: 7. Points on this clone: The observed sequence ends 3 residues before the CDR3 terminus, with the missing tail filled in from the germline J gene. The same CDR3 also results from other DNA sequences found in this sample.

Using immunoSEQ multiplex PCR, the repertoire was profiled, and TCRdb retains in-frame clones only, with some absent. In total, the table holds 40,000 to 60,000 clones. This sequence originates from a woman between 18 and 70 years old with a cervical HPV16 infection that either progressed to CIN3+ or cleared (not recorded which). Input material: blood buffy coat. V gene TRBV7-8 combines with J gene TRBJ1-3; 9 bases align to TRBD1. The CDR3 sequence: CASSFGTGLEGNTIYF. The part of the CDR3 DNA that was read is TGTGCCAGCAGCTTCGGGACAGGGTTGGAAGGAAACACC.